Following are 13 T cell receptor beta chains from one sample sequenced in a study of cytomegalovirus exposure and HLA in healthy donors. The study ran its PCR with 60 Vbeta and 13 Jbeta primers. TCRdb's copy holds only in-frame clones and misses some; the assay was immunoSEQ multiplex PCR. The table records over 85,000 clones, about 90% of them present only once. Source material: PBMCs. Source of these receptors: a man between 35 and 55 years old in good health and CMV-seronegative.

The rearrangement joins TRBV28 to TRBJ1-1; 7 positions match TRBD1. V shed 4 bases and J 3 bases; nucleotides not matched to a gene: 8. CDR3 size: 15 residues. Per germline, CDR1 MDHEN and CDR2 SYDVKM. The CDR3 loop is CASSSLQGRYTEAFF. For the CDR3, the DNA is TGTGCCAGCAGTTCACTACAGGGGCGATACACTGAAGCTTTCTTT.

The genes are TRBV14 and TRBJ1-4, with TRBD1 matching over 7 bases. V lost 0 bases, J lost 5 bases, and 9 bases stayed unmatched. The germline V gene has CDR1 SGHDN and CDR2 FVKESK. The CDR3 contains 17 residues. In DNA, the CDR3 is TGTGCCAGCAGCCAAGAGGGACCGGGACAGTGGAATGAAAAACTGTTTTTT. Translating gives CASSQEGPGQWNEKLFF.

This clone was counted only a few times. V and J are TRBV2 and TRBJ1-2; TRBD1 matches 9 bases. V lost 6 bases, J lost 5 bases, and 7 bases stayed unmatched. The germline V gene encodes CDR1 SNHLY and CDR2 FYNNEI. This CDR3 is built from 14 residues. CDR3: CASSVDRGEYGYTF. DNA for the CDR3: TGTGCCAGCAGCGTCGACAGGGGGGAGTATGGCTACACCTTC.

The chain joins TRBV19 to TRBJ2-1; TRBD1 aligns across 8 bases. The germline V gene encodes CDR1 LNHDA and CDR2 SQIVND (reference sequence). The ends lost 4 bases at V and 6 bases at J; junction bases unmatched: 5. This CDR3 is built from 14 residues. The DNA of the CDR3 is TGTGCCAGTAGTACATACCAGGGGGCCAATGAGCAGTTCTTC. Encoded protein: CASSTYQGANEQFF.

V and J are TRBV18 and TRBJ2-7; 9 bases match TRBD1. This CDR3 contains 15 residues. CDR1 and CDR2 from the germline V gene are KGHSH and LQKENI. Trimming took 3 bases from V and 1 from J; bases not matched to a gene: 4. Written as DNA, the CDR3 is TGTGCCAGCTCACCTGGGACAGGGTCTTCCTACGAGCAGTACTTC. This gives the protein CASSPGTGSSYEQYF.

The V and J genes are TRBV7-2 and TRBJ1-1; D is possibly TRBD1 (5 bases). Trimming took 0 bases from V and 1 from J, leaving 15 bases between them. There are 17 residues in the CDR3. Germline CDR1 SGHTA, CDR2 FQGNSA. The CDR3 DNA reads as TGTGCCAGCAGCTTAGCTTCAATCCCCCAGGGGAACACTGAAGCTTTCTTT. Translation gives CASSLASIPQGNTEAFF.

The chain employs TRBV19 and TRBJ2-3, with 8 bases lining up with TRBD1. Germline CDR1 and CDR2: LNHDA and SQIVND (reference sequence). This CDR3 is built from 15 residues. V dropped 3 bases and J dropped 4; count of bases not matched to a gene: 6. CDR3 in amino acids: CASSIRAGGPDTQYF. The CDR3, as DNA: TGTGCCAGTAGTATCAGGGCAGGGGGCCCAGATACGCAGTATTTT.

This clone was counted once. The rearrangement links TRBV28 to TRBJ1-2; D may be TRBD1 (6 bases). Germline V CDR1 and CDR2: MDHEN, SYDVKM. The CDR3 has 13 residues. The germline V and J ends were trimmed by 3 bases and 6 bases, with 11 bases remaining between them. The CDR3 DNA reads as TGTGCCAGCAGTTTCAGGGGCTCCCATGGCTACACCTTC. Translating it yields CASSFRGSHGYTF.

In this sample, this clone turned up a few times. The V and J genes are TRBV27 and TRBJ2-3, with TRBD1 matching 12 bases. V lost 5 bases and J lost 1; bases outside the gene matches: 10. The CDR3 extends over 18 amino acids. CDR1 MNHEY and CDR2 SMNVEV come from the germline V gene (reference sequence). The CDR3, as DNA: TGTGCCAGCAGTCCTTCGGGACAGGGGGCGCGTCGCACAGATACGCAGTATTTT. The encoded protein is CASSPSGQGARRTDTQYF.

This clone has more than one count but fewer than ten. V gene TRBV6-1 combines with J gene TRBJ2-3; D is undetermined. The germline CDR1 and CDR2 sequences are MNHNS and SASEGT. V lost 1 base and J 6 bases, leaving 8 bases between the germline ends. The CDR3 is 13 residues long. As DNA, the CDR3 is TGTGCCAGCAGTGAAGAGAGAGGTGATACGCAGTATTTT. This sequence encodes CASSEERGDTQYF.

This chain's CDR3 is CASSPRTGTQETQYF. CDR3 coding DNA: TGTGCCAGCAGCCCACGGACAGGAACACAAGAGACCCAGTACTTC. This chain links TRBV14 with TRBJ2-5, with 7 bases that match TRBD1. The CDR3 is 15 amino acids. V lost 4 bases and J lost 2; bases outside the gene matches: 7. Looked up from germline, CDR1 is SGHDN and CDR2 is FVKESK.

The V gene is TRBV7-2, the J gene TRBJ2-2, with unresolved D. The germline V and J ends were trimmed by 4 bases and 11 bases, with 11 bases remaining between them. This CDR3 region has 12 residues. Looked up from germline, CDR1 is SGHTA and CDR2 is FQGNSA. This CDR3 is CASSYIPRELFF. DNA for the CDR3: TGTGCCAGCAGCTACATACCACGCGAGCTGTTTTTT.

This clone was detected once. The chain links TRBV5-8 to TRBJ1-6; possibly TRBD1 for D (6 bases). The V and J ends lost 3 bases and 9 bases respectively, with 16 bases between them. Looked up from germline, CDR1 is SGHTS and CDR2 is YDEGEE. This CDR3 is 15 amino acids long. The CDR3: CASSYQDRPSSPLHF. The CDR3 coding sequence is TGTGCCAGCAGCTATCAAGACAGGCCGAGTTCACCCCTCCACTTT.